These 8 T cell receptor beta chains were sequenced from one sample in a study of blood T cell repertoires in COVID-19. Profiled with immunoSEQ multiplex PCR; TCRdb holds only in-frame clones, not every one. The sample yields 540,000 or so clones, around 90% seen once. Sequencing was done on a sample of peripheral blood. All receptors derive from a woman aged 50 to 60 with COVID-19, enrolled during active disease.

The chain couples TRBV11-2 to TRBJ2-7; 9 nucleotides line up with TRBD1. There are 15 residues in the CDR3. In germline, CDR1 is SGHAT, CDR2 FQNNGV. The V gene end was trimmed by 3 bases and the J gene end by 0 bases; junction bases not matched to a gene: 3. The CDR3 reads CASSFGQGSSYEQYF. The CDR3, as DNA: TGTGCCAGCAGCTTTGGACAGGGGAGCTCCTACGAGCAGTACTTC.

A remark on this clone: This sample also contains other DNA sequences that code for the same CDR3. J is TRBJ1-1 and V is TRBV9; 10 nucleotides line up with TRBD1. CDR1 is SGDLS, CDR2 YYNGEE, per germline. The CDR3 totals 12 residues. V lost 3 bases and J lost 8; bases outside the gene matches: 1. The CDR3 spells CASSGTGGEAFF. For the CDR3, the DNA is TGTGCCAGCAGCGGGACAGGGGGGGAAGCTTTCTTT.

This chain links TRBV6-2 or TRBV6-3 with TRBJ1-2, with TRBD1 matching over 12 bases. Germline-derived CDR1 and CDR2 are MNHEY and SVGEGT. This CDR3 is 15 amino acids long. Trimming at V came to 5 bases and at J to 11 bases, leaving 12 bases not matched to a gene. CDR3 residues: CASSPPSGTGGRYTF. The CDR3 region has the DNA TGTGCCAGCAGTCCCCCCTCCGGGACAGGGGGCCGTTACACCTTC.

The chain couples TRBV5-1 to TRBJ1-1; possible D gene TRBD1, 6 bases. The CDR3 is 12 residues long. The V end lost 4 bases, the J end lost 7 bases, and 11 bases lay between the germline ends. Germline-derived CDR1 and CDR2 are SGHRS and YFSETQ. The CDR3, as DNA: TGCGCCAGCAGCACCAGGGGCTTTGAAGCTTTCTTT. Amino acids: CASSTRGFEAFF. Drawing the rest from reference TRBV5-1 and TRBJ1-1, the complete variable domain is KAGVTQTPRYLIKTRGQQVTLSCSPISGHRSVSWYQQTPGQGLQFLFEYFSETQRNKGNFPGRFSGRQFSNSRSEMNVSTLELGDSALYLCASSTRGFEAFFGQGTRLTVV.

This sequence joins TRBV19 and TRBJ2-2, with TRBD2 identical over 9 bases. V gave up 3 bases and J gave up 5 bases; unmatched junction bases: 7. The germline V gene has CDR1 LNHDA and CDR2 SQIVND (reference sequence). The CDR3 spans 16 residues. In DNA, the CDR3 is TGTGCCAGTAGTATGGCTGCGGGGGGGCTTACCGGGGAGCTGTTTTTT. Encoded protein: CASSMAAGGLTGELFF.

The chain joins TRBV18 to TRBJ2-1, with D perhaps TRBD1 (5 bases). Trimming took 2 bases from V and 5 from J, leaving 7 bases between them. Germline V gene sequence: CDR1 KGHSH, CDR2 LQKENI. CDR3 length equals 13 residues. CDR3 nucleotides: TGTGCCAGCTCACCAGACAGCGACAATGAGCAGTTCTTC. This sequence encodes CASSPDSDNEQFF. Using reference TRBV18 and TRBJ2-1 for the parts outside the CDR3, the full variable domain is NAGVMQNPRHLVRRRGQEARLRCSPMKGHSHVYWYRQLPEEGLKFMVYLQKENIIDESGMPKERFSAEFPKEGPSILRIQQVVRGDSAAYFCASSPDSDNEQFFGPGTRLTVL.

The chain uses TRBV11-2 and TRBJ2-1; weak D call: TRBD1 (7 bases). Trimming cost V 5 bases and J 8 bases, with 19 bases left between them. The CDR3 totals 15 residues. CDR1 and CDR2 (germline): SGHAT, FQNNGV. CDR3 protein: CASSRRQGLWDEQFF. CDR3 bases: TGTGCCAGCAGCCGTCGACAGGGACTCTGGGATGAGCAGTTCTTC.

Here the CDR3 DNA reads TGTGCCAGCAGCTCGCTACATGAGGGTAATGAAAAACTGTTTTTT. This sequence encodes CASSSLHEGNEKLFF. The V gene is TRBV7-8, the J gene TRBJ1-4; D uncertain. Trimming took 4 bases from V and 4 from J, leaving 13 bases between them. Germline values: CDR1 SGHVS, CDR2 FQNEAQ. The CDR3 consists of 15 residues.